This T cell receptor beta chain was captured in a study of blood T cell repertoires in COVID-19. Study at large: Donors in the United States, Italy and Spain gave samples during acute or convalescent COVID-19. In each case, the material was cDNA or gDNA derived from T cells, B-cell-depleted T cells, or PBMCs.

Methods used by the authors: It was from reference gene primer amplification that nucleated cell counts were estimated. Sequencing was performed with immunoSEQ multiplex PCR; in TCRdb, only in-frame clones are kept and a portion is missing. The V and J calls and clone size are taken from that table; D and trimming were inferred from the DNA. The sample records some 240,000 clones, roughly 84% being singletons. V shed 7 bases and J shed 0 bases, with 13 bases lying between them. Germline CDR1 is WSHSY and CDR2 is SAAADI. The CDR3 extends over 15 amino acids. This receptor was obtained from a woman aged 40 to 50 who had recovered from COVID-19. Material for sequencing was peripheral blood. The chain has TRBV10-2 and TRBJ2-1; the D gene is possibly TRBD1 (6 bases). The CDR3 bases are TGCGCCAGCAAGGGGGTGGGGGTCTCCTACAATGAGCAGTTCTTC. Its translation is CASKGVGVSYNEQFF.